Listed here are 20 T cell receptor beta chains from one sample, sequenced in a study of beta chain features in type 1 diabetes. Investigators reverse transcribed all isolated RNA, so they sequenced expressed TCRB transcripts. The protocol was immunoSEQ multiplex PCR, while the TCRdb copy is restricted to in-frame clones and leaves out a portion. The sample holds around 15,000 clones, approximately 55% seen once. The specimen was stem cell memory CD4+ T cells from blood. The source of these receptors is a woman between 18 and 29 years old in good health.

V usage is TRBV15 and J usage is TRBJ2-3; D is unclear. This CDR3 has 13 residues. CDR1 LNHNV and CDR2 YYDKDF come from the germline V gene (reference sequence). With 5 bases removed from V and 5 bases from J, the gap between germline ends came to 11 bases. The CDR3 sequence is CATSHRPGDTQYF. The CDR3, as DNA: TGTGCCACCAGCCATCGCCCGGGAGATACGCAGTATTTT.

This sequence joins TRBV28 and TRBJ2-7; TRBD1 matches 7 bases. The CDR3 covers 15 residues. With 6 bases clipped from V and 1 base from J, the junction kept 9 bases outside the gene matches. Germline V CDR1 and CDR2: MDHEN, SYDVKM. CDR3 coding DNA: TGTGCCAGCAGAAAAAGGGGGCTAGGGTCCTACGAGCAGTACTTC. It encodes CASRKRGLGSYEQYF.

In its sample, this clone was seen a few times. The V gene is TRBV7-2, the J gene TRBJ2-5; D is possibly TRBD2 (7 bases). The germline V and J ends were trimmed by 1 base and 4 bases, with 13 bases remaining between them. This CDR3 is 15 amino acids long. From germline, CDR1 is SGHTA and CDR2 FQGNSA. CDR3 sequence (DNA): TGTGCCAGCAGCTTAGAGGGGGGGCTGCGAGAGACCCAGTACTTC. This codes for CASSLEGGLRETQYF. The full variable domain, its missing parts supplied by reference TRBV7-2 and TRBJ2-5, is GAGVSQSPSNKVTEKGKDVELRCDPISGHTALYWYRQSLGQGLEFLIYFQGNSAPDKSGLPSDRFSAERTGGSVSTLTIQRTQQEDSAVYLCASSLEGGLRETQYFGPGTRLLVL.

The chain links TRBV25-1 to TRBJ2-1; D gene unclear. Germline CDR1 MGHDK, CDR2 SYGVNS. There are 11 residues in the CDR3. Trimming took 4 bases from V and 4 from J, leaving 2 bases between them. This chain's CDR3 is CASSAYNEQFF. The CDR3 DNA sequence: TGTGCCAGCAGTGCGTACAATGAGCAGTTCTTC.

This clone was observed a handful of times. The chain joins TRBV6-1 to TRBJ1-5, with 7 nucleotides matching TRBD1. CDR1 and CDR2 from the germline V gene are MNHNS and SASEGT. J lost 6 bases, V lost 5 bases, and 7 bases had no gene match. The CDR3 spans 14 residues. The CDR3 DNA is TGTGCCAGCAGTCCAGGGGGTGTCGTTCAGCCCCAGCATTTT. It translates to CASSPGGVVQPQHF.

The rearrangement joins TRBV4-1 to TRBJ1-4, with 7 nucleotides matching TRBD1. This CDR3 is built from 15 residues. Germline V gene data show CDR1 as MGHRA and CDR2 as YSYEKL. The J segment lost 5 bases and the V segment lost 1 base, leaving 4 bases of the junction unmatched. CDR3 protein: CASSQAGTANEKLFF. In DNA form, the CDR3 reads TGCGCCAGCAGCCAAGCCGGGACAGCAAATGAAAAACTGTTTTTT.

CDR3 in amino acids: CSARDSGEKLFF. DNA for the CDR3: TGCAGTGCGCGGGACAGTGGTGAAAAACTGTTTTTT. The rearrangement joins TRBV29-1 to TRBJ1-4, with 7 bases aligning to TRBD1. The CDR3 sequence is 12 residues long. CDR1 SQVTM and CDR2 ANQGSEA come from the germline V gene.

This clone has just a few counts. CDR3 in amino acids: CASSAGQGYGYTF. CDR3 DNA sequence: TGCGCCAGCAGCGCGGGACAGGGATATGGCTACACCTTC. The rearrangement uses TRBV5-1 and TRBJ1-2; TRBD1 aligns across 9 bases. The length of the CDR3 is 13 residues. After removal of 4 bases from V and 5 bases from J, the junction contained 3 bases not matched to a gene. Germline values: CDR1 SGHRS, CDR2 YFSETQ.

This clone has only a few counts. V gene TRBV5-6 combines with J gene TRBJ2-1, with TRBD1 matching 7 bases. Germline CDR1 SGHDT, CDR2 YYEEEE. The CDR3 extends over 16 amino acids. After removal of 0 bases from V and 6 bases from J, the junction contained 9 bases not matched to a gene. CDR3 sequence reads: CASSLVSGQLINEQFF. CDR3 bases: TGTGCCAGCAGCTTGGTATCGGGACAGTTGATCAATGAGCAGTTCTTC.

The genes are TRBV10-3 and TRBJ2-2, with 7 bases aligning to TRBD1. CDR1 ENHRY and CDR2 SYGVKD come from the germline V gene. Trimming removed 10 bases from V and 5 bases from J; junction bases left unmatched: 1. CDR3 size: 11 residues. The CDR3 spells CATTGTGELFF. The CDR3 DNA reads as TGTGCCACGACAGGGACCGGGGAGCTGTTTTTT.

This rearrangement joins TRBV6-5 to TRBJ1-3; 11 bases are a match to TRBD1. This CDR3 has 16 residues. The trim removed 4 bases at V and 0 bases at J, leaving 2 bases unmatched. CDR1 is MNHEY and CDR2 is SVGAGI in the germline V gene. The CDR3 DNA sequence: TGTGCCAGCAGTTCGGGACAGGGGGACTCTGGAAACACCATATATTTT. Residues: CASSSGQGDSGNTIYF.

The genes are TRBV6-5 and TRBJ1-3, with D tentatively TRBD1 (5 bases). Per germline, CDR1 MNHEY and CDR2 SVGAGI. The length of the CDR3 is 15 residues. V lost 0 bases, J lost 4 bases, and 10 bases lay in between. CDR3 residues: CASSYSGTSGNTIYF. CDR3 DNA sequence: TGTGCCAGCAGTTACTCCGGGACTTCAGGAAACACCATATATTTT.

V and J are TRBV6-1 and TRBJ2-1; D might be TRBD1 (5 bases). The CDR3 totals 14 residues. The germline gives CDR1 MNHNS, CDR2 SASEGT. With 6 bases removed from V and 12 bases from J, the gap between germline ends came to 21 bases. CDR3 coding DNA: TGTGCCAGCAGCAACCAGGGCCAAACTGGATGGCAGTTCTTC. Amino acids: CASSNQGQTGWQFF.

This clone was counted between two and nine times. The J gene is TRBJ2-1, the V gene TRBV5-1; TRBD2 agrees at 8 bases. Trimming took 7 bases from V and 2 from J; bases not matched to a gene: 11. This CDR3 is 16 amino acids long. The germline V gene encodes CDR1 SGHRS and CDR2 YFSETQ. CDR3 in DNA: TGCGCCAGCCGATGGAGAGCGGGAGCCACCTACAATGAGCAGTTCTTC. The encoded protein is CASRWRAGATYNEQFF.

The chain combines TRBV5-1 with TRBJ2-5; 8 nucleotides align to TRBD1. The J call may be faulty, since TRBJ2-7 better matches the DNA end. CDR3 length: 15 amino acids. The germline gives CDR1 SGHRS, CDR2 YFSETQ. The CDR3 is CASRARQGLTYEQYF. DNA of the CDR3: TGCGCCAGCAGGGCCCGACAGGGGCTAACCTACGAGCAGTACTTC.

The CDR3 region is CASSEETGRLGNEQFF. The CDR3 DNA reads as TGTGCCAGCAGTGAGGAGACAGGGCGGTTAGGCAATGAGCAGTTCTTC. V is TRBV2 and J is TRBJ2-1; the match to TRBD1 covers 7 bases. CDR3 length: 16 residues. Germline assignment: CDR1 SNHLY and CDR2 FYNNEI. V was pared by 3 bases and J by 6 bases, with 11 bases of the junction left unmatched.

The rearrangement links TRBV18 to TRBJ2-3; 9 bases align to TRBD2. Germline V gives CDR1 KGHSH, CDR2 LQKENI. V lost 4 bases to trimming and J lost 6 bases; unmatched junction nucleotides: 8. The CDR3 is 15 residues long. This CDR3 reads CASSLGTSRADTQYF. The DNA for the CDR3 is TGTGCCAGCTCACTCGGGACTAGCCGTGCGGATACGCAGTATTTT.

The chain recombines TRBV25-1 with TRBJ1-1; 7 nucleotides agree with TRBD1. The CDR3 is 14 residues long. Trimming removed 6 bases from V and 0 bases from J; junction bases left unmatched: 4. Germline V gene sequence: CDR1 MGHDK, CDR2 SYGVNS. The CDR3 sequence: CASSVGQMNTEAFF. CDR3 DNA: TGTGCCAGCAGCGTGGGACAGATGAACACTGAAGCTTTCTTT.

The chain joins TRBV6-5 to TRBJ1-2; no firm D call. V was shortened by 2 bases and J by 3 bases, with 4 bases between the two germline ends. This CDR3 comprises 12 residues. Per germline, CDR1 MNHEY and CDR2 SVGAGI. The CDR3 coding sequence is TGTGCCAGCAGTTACGAGGACTATGGCTACACCTTC. Translated, it gives CASSYEDYGYTF.

This clone was observed a single time. In nucleotides, the CDR3 is TGTGCCAGCAGTGAATGGGGGGGACTCTACAATGAGCAGTTCTTC. Translated, it gives CASSEWGGLYNEQFF. The chain employs TRBV25-1 and TRBJ2-1; 7 bases match TRBD2. Trimming removed 1 base from V and 3 bases from J; junction bases left unmatched: 3. Looked up from germline, CDR1 is MGHDK and CDR2 is SYGVNS. The CDR3 length is 15 residues.